This is a list of T cell receptor beta chains from one sample in a study of cytomegalovirus exposure and HLA in healthy donors. Sequenced by immunoSEQ multiplex PCR; TCRdb stores in-frame clones only, minus some. The table records 200,000 or so clones, approximately 84% of them present only once. Sequenced input: PBMCs. The receptors were sampled from a man aged 18-30 years in good health and CMV-seropositive. Both conserved end residues are part of each CDR3. The D gene is left open where the match is weak. Size is stated for part of the rows, as once, few or many counts, or as a class when the clone is expanded.

>TRBJ1-4|NA|TRBV5-1|NA
CASSLAGEKLFF
TGCGCCAGCAGCTTGGCGGGGGAAAAACTGTTTTTT
>TRBJ2-4|TRBD1|TRBV9|NA
CASSPPGTENIQYF
TGTGCCAGCAGCCCACCAGGGACAGAAAACATTCAGTACTTC
>TRBJ1-1|TRBD1|TRBV23-1|NA
CASREPGQGTEAFF
TGCGCCAGCAGAGAACCGGGACAGGGCACTGAAGCTTTCTTT
>TRBJ1-5|TRBD1|TRBV19|NA
CASSWKLRQGLNSNQPQHF
TGTGCCAGTAGTTGGAAATTGAGACAGGGCCTCAATAGCAATCAGCCCCAGCATTTT
>TRBJ2-7|TRBD2|TRBV5-6|NA
CASSELAGGSNYEQYF
TGTGCCAGCAGCGAACTAGCGGGAGGATCCAACTACGAGCAGTACTTC
>TRBJ1-5|TRBD1|TRBV28|NA
CASRPPQGARGNQPQHF
TGTGCCAGCAGGCCACCACAGGGGGCCAGGGGCAATCAGCCCCAGCATTTT
>TRBJ2-3|NA|TRBV29-1|NA
CSVALLGRGGDTQYF
TGCAGCGTCGCCCTTCTTGGCAGGGGCGGTGATACGCAGTATTTT
>TRBJ1-1|NA|TRBV7-9|NA
CASSPQKMNTEAFF
TGTGCCAGCAGCCCACAGAAAATGAACACTGAAGCTTTCTTT
>TRBJ1-2|NA|TRBV28|NA
CASSIPSQGSYGYTF
TGTGCCAGCAGTATACCCAGTCAGGGATCCTATGGCTACACCTTC
>TRBJ2-5|TRBD1|TRBV6-1|once
CASSGGTGTFQETQYF
TGTGCCAGCAGTGGAGGGACAGGGACCTTCCAAGAGACCCAGTACTTC
>TRBJ2-1|TRBD1|TRBV7-3|NA
CASSLRSGGGFRNEQFF
TGTGCCAGCAGCTTAAGGTCAGGGGGCGGGTTTAGGAATGAGCAGTTCTTC
>TRBJ1-1|NA|TRBV18|NA
CASSPRQGGDTEAFF
TGTGCCAGCTCACCACGGCAGGGTGGGGACACTGAAGCTTTCTTT
>TRBJ2-7|TRBD2|TRBV19|NA
CASSILLAGGYEQYF
TGTGCCAGTAGTATCCTCTTAGCGGGAGGGTACGAGCAGTACTTC
>TRBJ1-1|TRBD1|TRBV7-2|NA
CASSLAGTGNTEAFF
TGTGCCAGCAGCTTAGCAGGGACAGGTAACACTGAAGCTTTCTTT
>TRBJ2-5|NA|TRBV7-3|NA
CASSRSGGGETQYF
TGTGCCAGCAGCCGCTCCGGGGGTGGGGAGACCCAGTACTTC